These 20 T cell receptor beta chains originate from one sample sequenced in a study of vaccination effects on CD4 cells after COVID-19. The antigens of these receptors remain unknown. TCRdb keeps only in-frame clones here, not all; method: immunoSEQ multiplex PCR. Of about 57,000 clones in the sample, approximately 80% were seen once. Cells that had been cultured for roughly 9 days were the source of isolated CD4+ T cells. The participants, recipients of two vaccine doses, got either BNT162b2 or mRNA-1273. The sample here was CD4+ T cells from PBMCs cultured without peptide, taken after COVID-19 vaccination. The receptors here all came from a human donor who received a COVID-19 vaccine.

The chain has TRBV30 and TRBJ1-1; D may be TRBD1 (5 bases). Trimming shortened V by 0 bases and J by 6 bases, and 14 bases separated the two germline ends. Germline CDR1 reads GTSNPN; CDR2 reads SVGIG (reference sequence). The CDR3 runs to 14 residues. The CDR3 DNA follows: TGTGCCTGGAGTGTAGTAGGGGAGCGGGCTGAAGCTTTCTTT. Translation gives CAWSVVGERAEAFF.

CDR3 residues: CASSREQGATEAFF. The CDR3 DNA follows: TGTGCCAGCAGCCGGGAACAGGGGGCGACTGAAGCTTTCTTT. The chain links TRBV4-2 to TRBJ1-1; 9 bases align to TRBD1. Germline trimming cut 4 bases from V and 5 bases from J; bases unmatched to any gene: 5. CDR3 length equals 14 residues. Looked up from germline, CDR1 is LGHNA and CDR2 is YNFKEQ.

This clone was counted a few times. The CDR3 DNA reads as TGTGCCAGTAGGGGCAGGGATCAGCCCCAGCATTTT. This gives the protein CASRGRDQPQHF. The chain uses TRBV19 and TRBJ1-5, with D maybe TRBD1 (5 bases). CDR1 and CDR2 (germline): LNHDA, SQIVND (reference sequence). The CDR3 extends over 12 amino acids. Trimming cost V 6 bases and J 5 bases, with 8 bases left between them.

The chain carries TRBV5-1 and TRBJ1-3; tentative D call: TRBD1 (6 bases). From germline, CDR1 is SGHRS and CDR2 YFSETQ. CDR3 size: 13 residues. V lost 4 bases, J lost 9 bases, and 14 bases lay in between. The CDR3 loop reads CASSPEQGRTIYF. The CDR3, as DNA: TGCGCCAGCAGCCCCGAACAGGGTCGCACCATATATTTT.

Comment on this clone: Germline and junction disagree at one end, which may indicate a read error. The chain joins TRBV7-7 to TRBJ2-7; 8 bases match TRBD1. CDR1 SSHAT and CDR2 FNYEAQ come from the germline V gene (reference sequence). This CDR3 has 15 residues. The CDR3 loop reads CASSPQIGTGYEQYF. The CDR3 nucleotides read TGTGCTAGCAGCCCTCAGATCGGGACAGGCTACGAGCAGTACTTC.

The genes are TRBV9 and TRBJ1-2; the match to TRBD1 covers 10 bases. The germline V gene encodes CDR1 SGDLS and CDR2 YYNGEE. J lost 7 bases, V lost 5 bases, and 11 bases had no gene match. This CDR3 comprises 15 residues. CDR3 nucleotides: TGTGCCAGCAGACCCTCGACAGGGGGCGCGTTTGGCTACACCTTC. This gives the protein CASRPSTGGAFGYTF.

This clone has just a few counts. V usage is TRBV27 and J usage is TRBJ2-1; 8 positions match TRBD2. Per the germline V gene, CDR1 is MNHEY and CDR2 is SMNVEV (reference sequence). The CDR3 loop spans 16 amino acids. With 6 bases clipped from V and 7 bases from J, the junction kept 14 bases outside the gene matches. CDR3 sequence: CASRDGSGGPGNEQFF. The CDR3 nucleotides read TGTGCCAGCAGGGACGGGTCGGGGGGGCCGGGTAATGAGCAGTTCTTC.

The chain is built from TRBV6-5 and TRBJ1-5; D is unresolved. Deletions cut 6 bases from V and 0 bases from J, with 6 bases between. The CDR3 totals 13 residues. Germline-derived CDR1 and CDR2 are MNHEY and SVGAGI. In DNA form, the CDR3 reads TGTGCCAGCAGGGGGAATAGCAATCAGCCCCAGCATTTT. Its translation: CASRGNSNQPQHF.

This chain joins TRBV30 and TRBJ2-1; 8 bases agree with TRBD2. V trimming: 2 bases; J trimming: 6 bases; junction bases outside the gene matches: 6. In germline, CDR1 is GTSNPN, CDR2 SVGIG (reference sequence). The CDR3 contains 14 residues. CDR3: CAWSRGLARNEQFF. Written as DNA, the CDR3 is TGTGCCTGGAGTCGTGGACTAGCCCGCAATGAGCAGTTCTTC. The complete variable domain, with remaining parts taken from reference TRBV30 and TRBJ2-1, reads SQTIHQWPATLVQPVGSPLSLECTVEGTSNPNLYWYRQAAGRGLQLLFYSVGIGQISSEVPQNLSASRPQDRQFILSSKKLLLSDSGFYLCAWSRGLARNEQFFGPGTRLTVL.

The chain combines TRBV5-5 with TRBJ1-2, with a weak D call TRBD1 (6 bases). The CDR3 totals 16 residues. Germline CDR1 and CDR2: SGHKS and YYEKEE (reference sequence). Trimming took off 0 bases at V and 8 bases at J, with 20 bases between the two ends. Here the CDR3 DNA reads TGTGCCAGCAGCTTGGGTCAGGGGAGGGTCGCTGGAGGCTACACCTTC. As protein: CASSLGQGRVAGGYTF. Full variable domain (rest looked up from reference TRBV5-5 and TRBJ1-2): DAGVTQSPTHLIKTRGQQVTLRCSPISGHKSVSWYQQVLGQGPQFIFQYYEKEERGRGNFPDRFSARQFPNYSSELNVNALLLGDSALYLCASSLGQGRVAGGYTFGSGTRLTVV.

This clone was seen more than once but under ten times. This chain's CDR3 is CASSQDRVGPEKLFF. The CDR3 DNA sequence: TGTGCCAGCAGCCAGGACAGGGTTGGCCCTGAAAAACTGTTTTTT. The rearrangement uses TRBV7-9 and TRBJ1-4, with TRBD1 matching over 8 bases. The CDR3 runs to 15 residues. Germline V gives CDR1 SEHNR, CDR2 FQNEAQ (reference sequence). V lost 5 bases to trimming and J lost 7 bases; unmatched junction nucleotides: 9.

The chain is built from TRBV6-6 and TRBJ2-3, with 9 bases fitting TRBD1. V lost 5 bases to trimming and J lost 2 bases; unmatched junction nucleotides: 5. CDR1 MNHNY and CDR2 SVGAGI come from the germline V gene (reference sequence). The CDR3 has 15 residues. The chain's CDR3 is CASSGGTGNTDTQYF. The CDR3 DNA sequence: TGTGCCAGCAGTGGGGGGACAGGGAACACAGATACGCAGTATTTT.

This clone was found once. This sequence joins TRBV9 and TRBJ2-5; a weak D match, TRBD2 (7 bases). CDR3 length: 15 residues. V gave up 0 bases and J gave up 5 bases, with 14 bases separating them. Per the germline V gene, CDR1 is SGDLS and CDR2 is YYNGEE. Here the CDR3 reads CASSVGEGQGETQYF. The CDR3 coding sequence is TGTGCCAGCAGCGTAGGGGAGGGACAAGGGGAGACCCAGTACTTC. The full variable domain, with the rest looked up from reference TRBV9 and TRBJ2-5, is DSGVTQTPKHLITATGQRVTLRCSPRSGDLSVYWYQQSLDQGLQFLIQYYNGEERAKGNILERFSAQQFPDLHSELNLSSLELGDSALYFCASSVGEGQGETQYFGPGTRLLVL.

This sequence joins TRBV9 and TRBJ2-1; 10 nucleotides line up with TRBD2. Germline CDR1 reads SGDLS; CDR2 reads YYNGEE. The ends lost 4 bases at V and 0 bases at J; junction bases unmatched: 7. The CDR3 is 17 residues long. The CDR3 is CASSLQTSGSSYNEQFF. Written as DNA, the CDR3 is TGTGCCAGCAGCCTCCAGACTAGCGGGTCCTCCTACAATGAGCAGTTCTTC.

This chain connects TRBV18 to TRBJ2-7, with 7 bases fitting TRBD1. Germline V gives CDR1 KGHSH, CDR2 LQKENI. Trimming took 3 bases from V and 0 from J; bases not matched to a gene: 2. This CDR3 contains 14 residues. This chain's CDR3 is CASSPRDSSYEQYF. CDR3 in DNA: TGTGCCAGCTCACCCCGGGACAGCTCCTACGAGCAGTACTTC.

The CDR3 spells CASSPGQGTANYGYTF. CDR3 coding DNA: TGCGCCAGCAGTCCGGGACAGGGAACAGCTAACTATGGCTACACCTTC. The chain is built from TRBV10-1 and TRBJ1-2; 9 nucleotides align to TRBD1. CDR3 size: 16 residues. V lost 5 bases, J lost 0 bases, and 7 bases stayed unmatched. Per germline, CDR1 WNHNN and CDR2 SYGVQD (reference sequence).

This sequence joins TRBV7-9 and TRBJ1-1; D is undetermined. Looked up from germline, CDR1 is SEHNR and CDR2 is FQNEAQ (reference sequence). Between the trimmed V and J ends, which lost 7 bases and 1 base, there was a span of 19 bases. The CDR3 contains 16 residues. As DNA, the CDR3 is TGTGCCAGCATCTCCTTAGTAGGCTTTGGGAACACTGAAGCTTTCTTT. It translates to CASISLVGFGNTEAFF.

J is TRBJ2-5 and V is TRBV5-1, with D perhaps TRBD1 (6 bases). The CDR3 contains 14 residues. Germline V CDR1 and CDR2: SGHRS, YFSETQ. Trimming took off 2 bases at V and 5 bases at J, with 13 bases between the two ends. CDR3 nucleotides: TGCGCCAGCAGCTTTACAGGGCAAGGGGAGACCCAGTACTTC. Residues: CASSFTGQGETQYF.

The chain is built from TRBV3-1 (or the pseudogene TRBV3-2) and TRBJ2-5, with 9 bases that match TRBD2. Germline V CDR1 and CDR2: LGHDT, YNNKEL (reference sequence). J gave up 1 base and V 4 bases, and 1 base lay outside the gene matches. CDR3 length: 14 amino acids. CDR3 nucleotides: TGTGCCAGCAGCCCGACTAGCGGCCAAGAGACCCAGTACTTC. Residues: CASSPTSGQETQYF.

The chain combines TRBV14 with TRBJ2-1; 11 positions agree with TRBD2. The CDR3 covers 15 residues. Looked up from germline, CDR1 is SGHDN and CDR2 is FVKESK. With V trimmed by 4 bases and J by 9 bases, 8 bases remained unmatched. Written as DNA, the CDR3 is TGTGCCAGCAGCCCGACTAGCGGGATGACAACTGAGCAGTTCTTC. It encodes CASSPTSGMTTEQFF.